The subject of this entry is one T cell receptor (beta chain). Its antigen specificity is not known. The source of the sample is a study of monozygotic twins with inflammatory bowel disease (dated by TCRdb to the late 2010s). Regarding the complete study: The complete study included roughly 30 monozygotic twin pairs: 19 IBD-discordant Danish pairs and nine German pairs, of which four were IBD-concordant and five were IBD-discordant. Within discordant pairs, disease-associated traits were sought mainly by comparing IBD patients with their genetically identical healthy co-twins. Each individual had, on average, about 151 000 unique TCRalpha sequences and 181 000 unique TCRbeta sequences available for analysis. General findings and caveats noted by the study authors: No difference in repertoire similarity was observed between concordant and discordant twins, possibly owing to limited statistical power. IBD patients shared fewer clonotypes with other individuals than healthy twins did, most markedly in patients showing signs of disease activity. Because patients were on differing immunosuppressive treatments, the repertoires may have picked up extra background noise and inter-individual variability. Different T cell subtypes could not be distinguished in the analysis. Measured by the inverse Simpson index, TCRbeta repertoire diversity was lower in IBD patients than in their healthy co-twins. No single strong signal or clonotype linked to IBD turned up in the results, so the idea that one exists was not supported.

The cysteine opens and the phenylalanine closes a CDR3 of 15 amino acids. No DNA was logged. The CDR1 and CDR2 encoded by the germline V gene (reference sequence) are DFQATT and SNEGSKA. From each donor, a roughly 2.5 ml peripheral blood sample was collected into PAXgene tubes and stored at -80 degrees C. Without T cell sorting, total RNA was isolated from whole blood using the PAXgene blood miRNA kit on an automated QIAcube. Peripheral blood from monozygotic twin pairs, either concordant or discordant for inflammatory bowel disease, underwent deep TCRalpha and TCRbeta repertoire profiling that used unique molecular barcoding. For every twin pair, smoking habits were documented, and each individual was categorised as a current, former or never smoker. Libraries were built with 5' RACE. Each TCR library was prepared from about 3.5 ug of total RNA. For each sample, cDNA synthesis was carried out in eight separate reactions using SMARTScribe reverse transcriptase. Unique molecular identifiers containing a 6-nucleotide sample barcode were introduced through template switching during cDNA synthesis. Two nested PCRs of approximately 16 and 10 cycles amplified the TCRalpha and TCRbeta cDNA, and bead purification followed each PCR. Before amplification, the cDNA was treated with uracil DNA-glycosylase and purified using the QIAquick PCR purification kit. The second PCR added Illumina TruSeq-compatible adapters along with sample-specific barcodes. TapeStation and Qubit were used to check library quality and concentration, and about 5.2 ng of each library went into the pool. Sequencing of pooled libraries was carried out on an Illumina HiSeq2500 single-index Rapid Run using 2 x 100 bp reads and custom sequencing primers. Concerning the study's data processing: MiGEC version 1.2.6 was used for UMI-based consensus assembly to correct PCR and sequencing errors. MiXCR version 2.1.1 was used to carry out V(D)J alignment, clonotype assembly and CDR3 extraction. Gene usage, clonotype sharing and MAIT/NKT TCR abundance were normalised by analysing the top 1000, 10 000 and 20 000 clonotypes per sample. After downsampling to 27 000 UMIs, diversity was calculated as the inverse Simpson index using the vegan R package. Paired Mann-Whitney U tests were applied to discordant twin pairs, with Benjamini-Hochberg correction for multiple testing. Through TCRdb reprocessing, the reads give one entry per CDR3 protein sequence; DNA is omitted. These V and J calls originate from TCRdb's pipeline instead of the authors' own analysis. Per the sample table, the count is 300,000 to 400,000 distinct CDR3 sequences. The ten largest clones add up to roughly 2% of the sample.

The clonotype was recovered from a human donor with ulcerative colitis or Crohn's disease, or a healthy co-twin of an affected twin (not recorded which). The chain was built from TRBV20-1 and TRBJ1-1; TCRdb's D call of TRBD1 is untestable without DNA. The sequenced sample consisted of blood. CDR3 loop: CSASHTDRWNTEAFF.